A single sample gave rise to the 5 T cell receptor beta chains below, sequenced in a study of siplizumab effects on memory and regulatory T cells. Profiling relied on immunoSEQ multiplex PCR, and the TCRdb table lists in-frame clones only, not all of them. The data contain about 100,000 clones, 91% of them singletons. What was sequenced was CD4+ T cells sorted from blood. The receptors come from a human donor in good health. Some clones in this sample may be carry-over from other donors' samples.

The chain recombines TRBV19 with TRBJ1-2; a weak D match, TRBD1 (5 bases). V dropped 6 bases and J dropped 5 bases, with 16 bases sitting between them. Germline V CDR1 and CDR2: LNHDA, SQIVND (reference sequence). The CDR3 covers 14 residues. The CDR3 region has the DNA TGTGCCAGTAGCCCCTCGGCAGGGCCGTATGGCTACACCTTC. Encoded protein: CASSPSAGPYGYTF.

This clone was seen more than once but under ten times. The chain recombines TRBV19 with TRBJ2-7; perhaps TRBD2 as D (5 bases). Trimming cost V 1 base and J 4 bases, with 11 bases left between them. Germline V gene data show CDR1 as LNHDA and CDR2 as SQIVND (reference sequence). This CDR3 has 14 residues. In DNA, the CDR3 is TGTGCCAGTAGTATAGGCGCTAGCCAATACGAGCAGTACTTC. Translated: CASSIGASQYEQYF.

This chain joins TRBV19 and TRBJ2-4, with TRBD1 as a possible D gene (6 bases). This CDR3 has 17 residues. V was cut by 2 bases and J by 4 bases, with 18 bases left in between. Germline V CDR1 and CDR2: LNHDA, SQIVND (reference sequence). The CDR3, as DNA: TGTGCCAGTAGTATACAAGGGGGTGTGGGGAAAAAAAACATTCAGTACTTC. The encoded protein is CASSIQGGVGKKNIQYF.

V usage is TRBV25-1 and J usage is TRBJ2-7; D is undetermined. This CDR3 contains 13 residues. V dropped 3 bases and J dropped 0 bases, with 6 bases sitting between them. Looked up from germline, CDR1 is MGHDK and CDR2 is SYGVNS. The CDR3 bases are TGTGCCAGCAGTGATCCGGGCTCCTACGAGCAGTACTTC. It encodes CASSDPGSYEQYF.

This sequence joins TRBV5-4 and TRBJ2-1, with 15 bases aligning to TRBD2. J gave up 7 bases and V 3 bases, and 8 bases lay outside the gene matches. Per the germline V gene, CDR1 is SGHNT and CDR2 is YYREEE (reference sequence). This CDR3 is built from 17 residues. CDR3 residues: CASSSKGLAGGMNEQFF. The CDR3 nucleotides read TGTGCCAGCAGCTCAAAAGGACTAGCGGGAGGGATGAATGAGCAGTTCTTC.